These T cell receptor beta chains were read from a single sample in a study of shared clonotypes between healthy human individuals. Sequencing was performed with immunoSEQ multiplex PCR; in TCRdb, only in-frame clones are kept and a portion is missing. The sample holds around 690,000 clones, less than 95% seen once. The sequenced sample was memory CD8+ T cells from PBMCs. The receptors stem from a young man in good health. Some clones in this sample may be carry-over from other donors' samples. Each CDR3 is given with its conserved first and last residue. D genes are given only for firm matches. Rows may omit the clone size; those that give it use once, few, many or a size class.

CDR3 length: 16; V gene: TRBV7-6; J gene: TRBJ1-3; clone size: -; D gene: -; CDR3 DNA: TGTGCCAGCAGCTTAGTGGACGTGGACTCTGGAAACACCATATATTTT; CDR3 protein: CASSLVDVDSGNTIYF
CDR3 length: 16; V gene: TRBV6-1; J gene: TRBJ2-7; clone size: once; D gene: -; CDR3 DNA: TGTGCCAGCAGTGAATTCGTAGGGGACCCCCTCTACGAGCAGTACTTC; CDR3 protein: CASSEFVGDPLYEQYF
CDR3 length: 13; V gene: TRBV27; J gene: TRBJ1-2; clone size: once; D gene: -; CDR3 DNA: TGTGCCAGCAGGGCTGACAGATCACATGGCTACACCTTC; CDR3 protein: CASRADRSHGYTF
CDR3 length: 15; V gene: TRBV9; J gene: TRBJ2-2; clone size: once; D gene: -; CDR3 DNA: TGTGCCAGCAGCGTAGATCAGGAAAACACCGGGGAGCTGTTTTTT; CDR3 protein: CASSVDQENTGELFF
CDR3 length: 15; V gene: TRBV6-1; J gene: TRBJ1-2; clone size: -; D gene: TRBD1; CDR3 DNA: TGTGCCAGCAGGAAGGGGGGACAGCGGGCCTATGGCTACACCTTC; CDR3 protein: CASRKGGQRAYGYTF
CDR3 length: 13; V gene: TRBV9; J gene: TRBJ2-4; clone size: -; D gene: -; CDR3 DNA: TGTGCCAGCAGCGTAAACGGTAGGGACATTCAGTACTTC; CDR3 protein: CASSVNGRDIQYF
CDR3 length: 13; V gene: TRBV5-6; J gene: TRBJ1-2; clone size: many; D gene: -; CDR3 DNA: TGTGCCAGCAGCCAACAGGACTTCTATGGCTACACCTTC; CDR3 protein: CASSQQDFYGYTF
CDR3 length: 14; V gene: TRBV30; J gene: TRBJ1-5; clone size: -; D gene: -; CDR3 DNA: TGTGCCTGGAGTGTAGGGCAGGGTGGACAGCCCCAGCATTTT; CDR3 protein: CAWSVGQGGQPQHF
CDR3 length: 15; V gene: TRBV6-1; J gene: TRBJ2-5; clone size: -; D gene: TRBD1; CDR3 DNA: TGTGCCAGCAGCGACAGGGGTCGCTACCAAGAGACCCAGTACTTC; CDR3 protein: CASSDRGRYQETQYF
CDR3 length: 15; V gene: TRBV9; J gene: TRBJ1-3; clone size: -; D gene: TRBD1; CDR3 DNA: TGTGCCAGCAGCCTTGGGACAGCGGCTGGAAACACCATATATTTT; CDR3 protein: CASSLGTAAGNTIYF
CDR3 length: 15; V gene: TRBV27; J gene: TRBJ2-1; clone size: -; D gene: -; CDR3 DNA: TGTGCCAGCAGTCCGGACTTGAGCTCCTACAATGAGCAGTTCTTC; CDR3 protein: CASSPDLSSYNEQFF
CDR3 length: 16; V gene: TRBV6-1; J gene: TRBJ2-7; clone size: -; D gene: TRBD2; CDR3 DNA: TGTGCCAGCAGTGATAGACTAGCGGGAGCTCTCTACGAGCAGTACTTC; CDR3 protein: CASSDRLAGALYEQYF
CDR3 length: 12; V gene: TRBV5-6; J gene: TRBJ2-1; clone size: -; D gene: -; CDR3 DNA: TGTGCCAGCAGCTTGGGGTACCGCGAGCAGTTCTTC; CDR3 protein: CASSLGYREQFF
CDR3 length: 13; V gene: TRBV7-9; J gene: TRBJ2-7; clone size: -; D gene: -; CDR3 DNA: TGTGCCAGCAGCTCGGACAGAGGATACGAGCAGTACTTC; CDR3 protein: CASSSDRGYEQYF
CDR3 length: 14; V gene: TRBV29-1; J gene: TRBJ2-6; clone size: once; D gene: -; CDR3 DNA: TGCAGCGTTGAATGGCCATCTGGGGCCAACGTCCTGACTTTC; CDR3 protein: CSVEWPSGANVLTF
CDR3 length: 14; V gene: TRBV28; J gene: TRBJ1-5; clone size: many; D gene: TRBD1; CDR3 DNA: TGTGCCAGCAGCTACAGGGGCGAAAATCAGCCCCAGCATTTT; CDR3 protein: CASSYRGENQPQHF
CDR3 length: 10; V gene: TRBV6-1; J gene: TRBJ1-2; clone size: -; D gene: -; CDR3 DNA: TGTGCCACGGAGGGATATGGCTACACCTTC; CDR3 protein: CATEGYGYTF
CDR3 length: 12; V gene: TRBV5-4; J gene: TRBJ2-7; clone size: -; D gene: -; CDR3 DNA: TGTGCCAGCAGCTTGATGGACAGTGAGCAGTACTTC; CDR3 protein: CASSLMDSEQYF
CDR3 length: 16; V gene: TRBV7-6; J gene: TRBJ2-7; clone size: -; D gene: TRBD2; CDR3 DNA: TGTGCCAGCAGCTTAAAGAGAGTAGCGGGAGAGAGAGAGCAGTACTTC; CDR3 protein: CASSLKRVAGEREQYF
CDR3 length: 12; V gene: TRBV7-9; J gene: TRBJ2-7; clone size: -; D gene: -; CDR3 DNA: TGTGCCAGCACCTCTGTGCAATACGAGCAGTACTTC; CDR3 protein: CASTSVQYEQYF
CDR3 length: 18; V gene: TRBV11-3; J gene: TRBJ1-5; clone size: -; D gene: -; CDR3 DNA: TGTGCCAGCAGCCCCGACCGTATTGGGGTTAAAGGCAATCAGCCCCAGCATTTT; CDR3 protein: CASSPDRIGVKGNQPQHF
CDR3 length: 17; V gene: TRBV14; J gene: TRBJ2-1; clone size: -; D gene: -; CDR3 DNA: TGTGCCAGCAGCCGAGTACCACATGGAAGCTCCTACAATGAGCAGTTCTTC; CDR3 protein: CASSRVPHGSSYNEQFF
CDR3 length: 14; V gene: TRBV7-9; J gene: TRBJ2-7; clone size: -; D gene: TRBD2; CDR3 DNA: TGTGCCAGCAGCTCCGGACTAGTAACCTACGAGCAGTACTTC; CDR3 protein: CASSSGLVTYEQYF
CDR3 length: 12; V gene: TRBV30; J gene: TRBJ2-1; clone size: -; D gene: -; CDR3 DNA: TGTGCCACGGGACTTCAATACAATGAGCAGTTCTTC; CDR3 protein: CATGLQYNEQFF
CDR3 length: 16; V gene: TRBV12-5; J gene: TRBJ2-2; clone size: -; D gene: TRBD1; CDR3 DNA: TGTGCTAGTGGTTTGCCACCGGGACAGGAAACCGGGGAGCTGTTTTTT; CDR3 protein: CASGLPPGQETGELFF
CDR3 length: 14; V gene: TRBV9; J gene: TRBJ2-1; clone size: -; D gene: TRBD1; CDR3 DNA: TGTGCCAGCAGCGTAGCCGACAGGGGGCATGAGCAGTTCTTC; CDR3 protein: CASSVADRGHEQFF
CDR3 length: 14; V gene: TRBV27; J gene: TRBJ2-2; clone size: -; D gene: -; CDR3 DNA: TGTGCCAGCAGTTTTGGACCCCGGGCTGCGGAGCTGTTTTTT; CDR3 protein: CASSFGPRAAELFF
CDR3 length: 13; V gene: TRBV30; J gene: TRBJ1-1; clone size: -; D gene: -; CDR3 DNA: TGTGCCCACAGCGCGGGCACGGGGACTGAAGCTTTCTTT; CDR3 protein: CAHSAGTGTEAFF
CDR3 length: 13; V gene: TRBV15; J gene: TRBJ1-2; clone size: -; D gene: -; CDR3 DNA: TGTGCCACCAGCAGGGGCCGGGGGAGTGGCTACACCTTC; CDR3 protein: CATSRGRGSGYTF
CDR3 length: 14; V gene: TRBV6-5; J gene: TRBJ2-7; clone size: -; D gene: -; CDR3 DNA: TGTGCCAGCAGTTACCGGACGGAACGTTACGAGCAGTACTTC; CDR3 protein: CASSYRTERYEQYF
CDR3 length: 16; V gene: TRBV27; J gene: TRBJ1-1; clone size: -; D gene: -; CDR3 DNA: TGTGCCAGCAGTTTAGGGGGGTGGGCAGGAGGTACTGAAGCTTTCTTT; CDR3 protein: CASSLGGWAGGTEAFF
CDR3 length: 16; V gene: TRBV2; J gene: TRBJ2-1; clone size: -; D gene: TRBD1; CDR3 DNA: TGTGCCAGCAGGGATTCCCCCGGGACAGCTTACAATGAGCAGTTCTTC; CDR3 protein: CASRDSPGTAYNEQFF
CDR3 length: 14; V gene: TRBV10-3; J gene: TRBJ1-1; clone size: -; D gene: -; CDR3 DNA: TGTGCCATCAGTGAGTTCGGAGCGAACACTGAAGCTTTCTTT; CDR3 protein: CAISEFGANTEAFF
CDR3 length: 14; V gene: TRBV28; J gene: TRBJ2-1; clone size: -; D gene: -; CDR3 DNA: TGTGCCAGCAGCAGGCTTAGCGAAGACAATGAGCAGTTCTTC; CDR3 protein: CASSRLSEDNEQFF
CDR3 length: 15; V gene: TRBV11-1; J gene: TRBJ2-7; clone size: -; D gene: TRBD1; CDR3 DNA: TGTGCCAGCAGCCCCCGGGACAGGTTGTCCTACGAGCAGTACTTC; CDR3 protein: CASSPRDRLSYEQYF
CDR3 length: 15; V gene: TRBV4-1; J gene: TRBJ2-6; clone size: -; D gene: -; CDR3 DNA: TGCGCCAGCAGCCCAAAGAGCTCTGGGGCCAACGTCCTGACTTTC; CDR3 protein: CASSPKSSGANVLTF
CDR3 length: 14; V gene: TRBV7-9; J gene: TRBJ2-5; clone size: -; D gene: -; CDR3 DNA: TGTGCCAGCAGCTCACCGACAGACCAAGAGACCCAGTACTTC; CDR3 protein: CASSSPTDQETQYF
CDR3 length: 15; V gene: TRBV14; J gene: TRBJ2-7; clone size: -; D gene: -; CDR3 DNA: TGTGCCAGCAGCCAAGATTGGGACATTTCGGACGAGCAGTACTTC; CDR3 protein: CASSQDWDISDEQYF
CDR3 length: 13; V gene: TRBV27; J gene: TRBJ2-3; clone size: -; D gene: -; CDR3 DNA: TGTGCCAGCAGGCCCCGGGGCACAGATACGCAGTATTTT; CDR3 protein: CASRPRGTDTQYF
CDR3 length: 15; V gene: TRBV5-6; J gene: TRBJ2-1; clone size: -; D gene: -; CDR3 DNA: TGTGCCAGCAGGTCAGGGGAGGCCTCCTACAATGAGCAGTTCTTC; CDR3 protein: CASRSGEASYNEQFF
CDR3 length: 15; V gene: TRBV7-7; J gene: TRBJ2-5; clone size: -; D gene: -; CDR3 DNA: TGTGCCAGCAGCTTAGGGGGCCAACAGACGGAGACCCAGTACTTC; CDR3 protein: CASSLGGQQTETQYF
CDR3 length: 15; V gene: TRBV7-3; J gene: TRBJ2-3; clone size: -; D gene: -; CDR3 DNA: TGTGCCAGCAGCCCGGGTGGTCTCTCTCCAGATACGCAGTATTTT; CDR3 protein: CASSPGGLSPDTQYF
CDR3 length: 16; V gene: TRBV7-9; J gene: TRBJ1-2; clone size: -; D gene: -; CDR3 DNA: TGTGCCAGCAGCGCGAACGGTGGGGGCTTAAGCTATGGCTACACCTTC; CDR3 protein: CASSANGGGLSYGYTF
CDR3 length: 13; V gene: TRBV29-1; J gene: TRBJ2-7; clone size: -; D gene: TRBD1; CDR3 DNA: TGCAGCGTTGAGCGAGGGGGCTTCCACGAGCAGTACTTC; CDR3 protein: CSVERGGFHEQYF
CDR3 length: 14; V gene: TRBV5-6; J gene: TRBJ1-4; clone size: -; D gene: -; CDR3 DNA: TGTGCCAGCAGGCCAGGACAGATTAATGAAAAACTGTTTTTT; CDR3 protein: CASRPGQINEKLFF
CDR3 length: 17; V gene: TRBV10-1; J gene: TRBJ2-1; clone size: -; D gene: TRBD2; CDR3 DNA: TGCGCCAGCATGGGGGGGTGGGCGATAAGCTCCTACAATGAGCAGTTCTTC; CDR3 protein: CASMGGWAISSYNEQFF
CDR3 length: 15; V gene: TRBV5-6; J gene: TRBJ2-7; clone size: -; D gene: TRBD2; CDR3 DNA: TGTGCCAGCAGGCGGACTAGCGCCTTCTCCTACGAGCAGTACTTC; CDR3 protein: CASRRTSAFSYEQYF